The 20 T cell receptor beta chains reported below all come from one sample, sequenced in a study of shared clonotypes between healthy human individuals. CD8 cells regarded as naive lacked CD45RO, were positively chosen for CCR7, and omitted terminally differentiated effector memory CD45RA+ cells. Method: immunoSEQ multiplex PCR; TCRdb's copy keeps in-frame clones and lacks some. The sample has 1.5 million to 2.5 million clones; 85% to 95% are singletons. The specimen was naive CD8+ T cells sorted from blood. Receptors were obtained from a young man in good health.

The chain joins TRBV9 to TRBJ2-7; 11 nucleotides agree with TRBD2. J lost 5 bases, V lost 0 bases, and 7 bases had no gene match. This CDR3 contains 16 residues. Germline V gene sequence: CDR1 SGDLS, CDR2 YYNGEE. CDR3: CASSVASGRSTHEQYF. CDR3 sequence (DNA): TGTGCCAGCAGCGTAGCTAGCGGGAGGAGTACCCACGAGCAGTACTTC.

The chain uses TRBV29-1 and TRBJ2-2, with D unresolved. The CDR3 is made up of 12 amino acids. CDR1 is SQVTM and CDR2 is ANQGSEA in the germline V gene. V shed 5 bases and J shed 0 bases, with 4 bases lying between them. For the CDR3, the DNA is TGCAGCGTTAGCCCGAACACCGGGGAGCTGTTTTTT. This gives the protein CSVSPNTGELFF.

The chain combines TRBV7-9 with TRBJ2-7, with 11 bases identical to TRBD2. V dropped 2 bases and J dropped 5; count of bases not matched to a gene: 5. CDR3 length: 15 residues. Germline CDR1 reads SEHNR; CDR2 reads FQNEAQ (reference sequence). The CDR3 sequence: CASSLLTSGSHEQYF. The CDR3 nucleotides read TGTGCCAGCAGCTTACTAACTAGCGGGAGTCACGAGCAGTACTTC.

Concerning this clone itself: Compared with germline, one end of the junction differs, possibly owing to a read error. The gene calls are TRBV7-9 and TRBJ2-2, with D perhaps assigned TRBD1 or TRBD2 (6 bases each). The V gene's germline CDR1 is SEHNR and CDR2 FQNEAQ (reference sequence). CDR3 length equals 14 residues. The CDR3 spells CASSFRGPTGELFF. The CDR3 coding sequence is TGTGCCAGTAGCTTTCGGGGGCCCACCGGGGAGCTGTTTTTT.

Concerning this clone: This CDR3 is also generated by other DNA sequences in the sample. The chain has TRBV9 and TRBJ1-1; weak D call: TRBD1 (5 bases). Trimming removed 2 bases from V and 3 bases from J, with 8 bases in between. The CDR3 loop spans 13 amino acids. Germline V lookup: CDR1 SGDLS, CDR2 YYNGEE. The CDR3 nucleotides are TGTGCCAGCAGCGTTGGGGGTTACACTGAAGCTTTCTTT. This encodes CASSVGGYTEAFF.

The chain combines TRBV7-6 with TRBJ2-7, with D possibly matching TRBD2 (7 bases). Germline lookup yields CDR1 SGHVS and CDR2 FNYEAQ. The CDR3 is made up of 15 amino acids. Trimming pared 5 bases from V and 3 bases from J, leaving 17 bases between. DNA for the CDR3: TGTGCCAGCAGCCTAGAGGGGGGGCTGAGCTACGAGCAGTACTTC. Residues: CASSLEGGLSYEQYF.

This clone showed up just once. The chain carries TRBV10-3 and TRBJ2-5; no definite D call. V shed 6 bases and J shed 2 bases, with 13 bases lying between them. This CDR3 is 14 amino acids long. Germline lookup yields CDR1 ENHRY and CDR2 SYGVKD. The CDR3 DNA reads TGTGCCATCAGCCTCGGCAATAGTCAAGAGACCCAGTACTTC. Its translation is CAISLGNSQETQYF.

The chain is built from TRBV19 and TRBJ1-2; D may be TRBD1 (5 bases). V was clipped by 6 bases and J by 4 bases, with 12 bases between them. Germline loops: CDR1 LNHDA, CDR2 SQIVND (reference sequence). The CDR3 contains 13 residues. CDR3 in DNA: TGTGCCAGTAGCCAGGGCACCTTCTATGGCTACACCTTC. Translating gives CASSQGTFYGYTF.

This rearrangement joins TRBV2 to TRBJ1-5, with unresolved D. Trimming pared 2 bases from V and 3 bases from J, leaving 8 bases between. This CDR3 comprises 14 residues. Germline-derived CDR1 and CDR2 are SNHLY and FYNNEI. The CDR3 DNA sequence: TGTGCCAGCAGTGAATCGGGCTTCAATCAGCCCCAGCATTTT. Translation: CASSESGFNQPQHF.

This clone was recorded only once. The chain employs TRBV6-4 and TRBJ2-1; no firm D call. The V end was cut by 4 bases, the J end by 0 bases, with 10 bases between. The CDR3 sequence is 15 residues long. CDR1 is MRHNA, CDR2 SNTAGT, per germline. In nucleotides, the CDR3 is TGTGCCAGCAGTGTGGACCCGAGCTCCTACAATGAGCAGTTCTTC. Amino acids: CASSVDPSSYNEQFF.

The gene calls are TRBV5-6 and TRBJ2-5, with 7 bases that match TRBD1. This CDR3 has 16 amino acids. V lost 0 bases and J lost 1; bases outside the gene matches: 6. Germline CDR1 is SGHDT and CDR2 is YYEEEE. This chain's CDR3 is CASSLGWTGAQETQYF. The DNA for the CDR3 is TGTGCCAGCAGCTTGGGTTGGACAGGCGCCCAAGAGACCCAGTACTTC.

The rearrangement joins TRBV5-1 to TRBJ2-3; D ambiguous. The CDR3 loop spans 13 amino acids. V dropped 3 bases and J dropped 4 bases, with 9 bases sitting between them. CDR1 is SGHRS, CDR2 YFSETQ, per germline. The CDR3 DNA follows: TGCGCCAGCAGCTGGACCGTAGCAGATACGCAGTATTTT. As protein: CASSWTVADTQYF.

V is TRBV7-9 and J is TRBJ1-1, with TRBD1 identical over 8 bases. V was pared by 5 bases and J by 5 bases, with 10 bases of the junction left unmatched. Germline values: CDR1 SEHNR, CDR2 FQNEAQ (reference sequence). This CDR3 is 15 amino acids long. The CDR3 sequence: CASSLSQGAGTEAFF. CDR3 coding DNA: TGTGCCAGCAGCCTGTCGCAGGGGGCTGGGACTGAAGCTTTCTTT.

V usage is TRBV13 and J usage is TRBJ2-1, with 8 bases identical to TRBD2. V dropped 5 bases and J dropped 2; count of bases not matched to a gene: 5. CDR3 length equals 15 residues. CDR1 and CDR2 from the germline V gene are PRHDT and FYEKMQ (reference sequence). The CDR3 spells CASSPPGLAYNEQFF. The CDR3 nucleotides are TGTGCCAGCAGCCCTCCGGGACTAGCCTACAATGAGCAGTTCTTC.

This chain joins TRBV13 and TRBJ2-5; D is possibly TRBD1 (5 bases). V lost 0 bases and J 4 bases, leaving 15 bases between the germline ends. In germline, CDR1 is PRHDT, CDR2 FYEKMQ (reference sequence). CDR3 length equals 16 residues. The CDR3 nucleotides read TGTGCCAGCAGCTTAGGCGGACACCTGGGCGGAGAGACCCAGTACTTC. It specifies CASSLGGHLGGETQYF.

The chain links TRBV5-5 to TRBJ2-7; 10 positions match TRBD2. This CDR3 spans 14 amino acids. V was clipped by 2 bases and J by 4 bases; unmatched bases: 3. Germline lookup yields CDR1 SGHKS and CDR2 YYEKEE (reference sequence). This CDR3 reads CASSFASGSYEQYF. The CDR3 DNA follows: TGTGCCAGCAGCTTCGCTAGCGGGAGTTACGAGCAGTACTTC.

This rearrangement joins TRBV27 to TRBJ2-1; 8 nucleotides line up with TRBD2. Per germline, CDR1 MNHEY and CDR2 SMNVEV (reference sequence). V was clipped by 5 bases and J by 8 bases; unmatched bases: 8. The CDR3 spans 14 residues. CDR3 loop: CASSPWTSRDEQFF. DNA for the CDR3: TGTGCCAGCAGTCCCTGGACTAGCCGGGATGAGCAGTTCTTC.

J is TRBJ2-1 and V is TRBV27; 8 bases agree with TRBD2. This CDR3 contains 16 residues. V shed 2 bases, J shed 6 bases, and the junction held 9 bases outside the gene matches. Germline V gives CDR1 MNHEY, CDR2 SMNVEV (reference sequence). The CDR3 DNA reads TGTGCCAGCAGTTTACTCGGTTCGAGCGGGAGCAATGAGCAGTTCTTC. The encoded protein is CASSLLGSSGSNEQFF.

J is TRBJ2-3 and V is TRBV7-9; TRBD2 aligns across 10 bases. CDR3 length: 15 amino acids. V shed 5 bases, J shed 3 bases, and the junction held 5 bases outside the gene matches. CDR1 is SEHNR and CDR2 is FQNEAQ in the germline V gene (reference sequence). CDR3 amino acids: CASSRLAGETDTQYF. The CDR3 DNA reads TGTGCCAGCAGCCGTCTAGCGGGAGAGACAGATACGCAGTATTTT.

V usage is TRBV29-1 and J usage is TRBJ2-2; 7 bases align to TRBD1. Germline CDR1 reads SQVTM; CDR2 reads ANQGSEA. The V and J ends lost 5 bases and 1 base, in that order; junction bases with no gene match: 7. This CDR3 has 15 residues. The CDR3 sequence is CSVCPTGENTGELFF. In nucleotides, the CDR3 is TGCAGCGTTTGCCCTACAGGGGAGAACACCGGGGAGCTGTTTTTT.